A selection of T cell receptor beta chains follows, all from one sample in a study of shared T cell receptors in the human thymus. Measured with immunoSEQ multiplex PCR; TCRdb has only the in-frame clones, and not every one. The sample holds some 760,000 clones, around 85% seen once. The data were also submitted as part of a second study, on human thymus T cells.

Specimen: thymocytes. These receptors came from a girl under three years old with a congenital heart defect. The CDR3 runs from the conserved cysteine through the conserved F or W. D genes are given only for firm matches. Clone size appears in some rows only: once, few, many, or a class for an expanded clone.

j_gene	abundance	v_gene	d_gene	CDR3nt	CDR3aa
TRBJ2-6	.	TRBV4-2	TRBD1	TGTGCCAGCAGCCAAGATAAGGGACAGGGGGCGGCTGGGGCCAACGTCCTGACTTTC	CASSQDKGQGAAGANVLTF
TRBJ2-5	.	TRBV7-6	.	TGTGCCAGCAGCTTAGGCCACCAATCGCCGCGGGAGACCCAGTACTTC	CASSLGHQSPRETQYF
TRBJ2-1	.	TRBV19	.	TGTGCCAGTAGTATAGAAGGCGGGACAGCCCCGTGGAATGAGCAGTTCTTC	CASSIEGGTAPWNEQFF
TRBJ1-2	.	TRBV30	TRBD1	TGTGCCTGGAAAACCAGTCCCGGGACAGGGACCTATGGCTACACCTTC	CAWKTSPGTGTYGYTF
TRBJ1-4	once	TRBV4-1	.	TGCGCCAGCAGCCCACTTGACAGTCATGAAAAACTGTTTTTT	CASSPLDSHEKLFF
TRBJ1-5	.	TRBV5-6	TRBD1	TGTGCCAGCAGCTTGAAGTCCCCACAGGGGAAGACACAGCCCCAGCATTTT	CASSLKSPQGKTQPQHF
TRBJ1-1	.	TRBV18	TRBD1	TGTGCCAGCTCACCTGGGGACAGGGGAACTGAAGCTTTCTTT	CASSPGDRGTEAFF
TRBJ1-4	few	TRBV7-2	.	TGTGCCAGCAGCTTAGCCGCAACTAATGAAAAACTGTTTTTT	CASSLAATNEKLFF
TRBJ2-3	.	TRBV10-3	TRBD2	TGTGCCACCCGTCGCAATAGCGGGGTTACAGATACGCAGTATTTT	CATRRNSGVTDTQYF
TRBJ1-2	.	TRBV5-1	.	TGCGCCAGCAGCTTGGAGAGAAACTATGGCTACACCTTC	CASSLERNYGYTF
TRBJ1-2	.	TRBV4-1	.	TGCGCCAGCAGCCGAGCGGGGGGGGGTAACTATGGCTACACCTTC	CASSRAGGGNYGYTF
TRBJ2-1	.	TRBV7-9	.	TGTGCCAGCAGCTCCCACCACAGGGTACCCAATGAGCAGTTCTTC	CASSSHHRVPNEQFF
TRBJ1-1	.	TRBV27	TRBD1	TGTGCCAGCAGTTCCCCGGGACAGGGGGACACTGAAGCTTTCTTT	CASSSPGQGDTEAFF
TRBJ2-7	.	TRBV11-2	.	TGTGCCAGCAGCTTACAGGATCTCTCCGATTACTACGAGCAGTACTTC	CASSLQDLSDYYEQYF
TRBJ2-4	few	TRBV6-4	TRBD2	TGTGCCAGCAGTGACCCGCCCGGGTCGGGACTAGCGGGGGGGGAGACCAAAAACATTCAGTACTTC	CASSDPPGSGLAGGETKNIQYF
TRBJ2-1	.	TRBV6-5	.	TGTGCCAGCAGACGGGTCAGCTCCTACAATGAGCAGTTCTTC	CASRRVSSYNEQFF
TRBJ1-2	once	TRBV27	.	TGTGCCAGCAGTTTATTGCCCCCCCAGGGCGTGTATGGCTACACCTTC	CASSLLPPQGVYGYTF
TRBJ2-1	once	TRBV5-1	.	TGCGCCAGCAGCCAAATCCCGGGGCAGGGGCTCCTTGAGCACAATGAGCAGTTCTTC	CASSQIPGQGLLEHNEQFF
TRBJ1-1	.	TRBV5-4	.	TGTGCCAGCAGCTTGGCGACAGGCGGAACTGAAGCTTTCTTT	CASSLATGGTEAFF
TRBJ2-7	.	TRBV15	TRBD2	TGTGCCACCAGCAGAGTCCGGCAAGGGGAGGGCCCCTACGAGCAGTACTTC	CATSRVRQGEGPYEQYF
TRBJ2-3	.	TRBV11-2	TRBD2	TGTGCCAGCAGCCCTGGACCAGCGGGGGGCCTGAAAACAGATACGCAGTATTTT	CASSPGPAGGLKTDTQYF
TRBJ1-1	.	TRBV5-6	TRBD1	TGTGCCAGCAGCTCAAGTCCCGGGACAGGGCTGGGCACTGAAGCTTTCTTT	CASSSSPGTGLGTEAFF
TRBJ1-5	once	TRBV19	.	TGTGCCAGTAGTATGCTAGTATATAGCAATCAGCCCCAGCATTTT	CASSMLVYSNQPQHF
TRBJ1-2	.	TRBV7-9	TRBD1	TGTGCCAGCAGCATAACCGGGACAGGGTATGGCTACACCTTC	CASSITGTGYGYTF
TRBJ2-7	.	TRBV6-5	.	TGTGCCAGCAAGAGGAGGGCTAGCTACGAGCAGTACTTC	CASKRRASYEQYF
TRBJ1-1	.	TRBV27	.	TGTGCCAGCAGTTTTGACCCGGAATCGGGTCCACTACGAGCTTTCTTT	CASSFDPESGPLRAFF